This TCR beta chain was recovered during a study of technical replicates of blood from a few donors. Clones were sequenced by immunoSEQ multiplex PCR, and TCRdb holds only the in-frame ones, with some missing. This table has 85,000 to 100,000 clones, approximately 95% appearing once. With V trimmed by 1 base and J by 2 bases, 2 bases remained unmatched. Germline V gene sequence: CDR1 SGHAT, CDR2 FQNNGV. This CDR3 spans 15 amino acids. Sequenced sample: T cells isolated from PBMCs. The receptor's source is a human donor in good health. The rearrangement joins TRBV11-2 to TRBJ2-1, with 7 bases fitting TRBD2. The CDR3 DNA is TGTGCCAGCAGCTTAGTTGCGGGGGCCTACAATGAGCAGTTCTTC. Encoded protein: CASSLVAGAYNEQFF.